This is a list of T cell receptor beta chains from one sample in a study of blood T cell repertoires in COVID-19. The protocol was immunoSEQ multiplex PCR, while the TCRdb copy is restricted to in-frame clones and leaves out a portion. Seen here are hundreds of thousands of clones, under 85% observed once, and the top ten hold approximately 4%. The source material was peripheral blood. Receptor source: a woman between 35 and 50 years old with active or convalescent COVID-19. Each CDR3 is given with its conserved first and last residue. A D gene is named only where the DNA matches it firmly. Clone size is stated in some rows and not others, as once, few, many or a class when expanded.

J gene | V gene | D gene | clone size | CDR3 DNA | CDR3 protein
TRBJ1-1 | TRBV19 | - | - | TGTGCCAGTAGATTGACAGGCCTAGAAGCTTTCTTT | CASRLTGLEAFF
TRBJ2-1 | TRBV5-1 | TRBD1 | - | TGCGCCAGCAGTTATGCGACAGGGAATGAGCAGTTCTTC | CASSYATGNEQFF
TRBJ2-3 | TRBV3-1/TRBV3-2 | TRBD2 | few | TGTGCCAGCAGCCTCCTAAGTGTCGGGGGGGTTTCAGATACGCAGTATTTT | CASSLLSVGGVSDTQYF
TRBJ1-2 | TRBV28 | - | - | TGTGCCAGCAGTTTCGACAGCCACTATGGCTACACCTTC | CASSFDSHYGYTF
TRBJ2-3 | TRBV6-5 | TRBD2 | few | TGTGCCAGCAGTTTGCGGCTAGCGGGGGCCACAGATACGCAGTATTTT | CASSLRLAGATDTQYF
TRBJ1-1 | TRBV30 | - | once | TGTGCCTGGAGTGTACAGTTGAACACTGAAGCTTTCTTT | CAWSVQLNTEAFF
TRBJ1-5 | TRBV15 | - | - | TGTGCCACCAGGGGCGTCCTCGGTCAGCCCCAGCATTTT | CATRGVLGQPQHF
TRBJ2-5 | TRBV5-1 | - | - | TGCGCCAGCAGCTTGGCGGGGATCCAAGAGACCCAGTACTTC | CASSLAGIQETQYF
TRBJ2-3 | TRBV5-6 | TRBD2 | - | TGTGCCAGCAGCTTGGGGGCCGGGACTATCACAGATACGCAGTATTTT | CASSLGAGTITDTQYF
TRBJ1-1 | TRBV11-2 | TRBD1 | - | TGTGCCAGCAGCTTGACAGGGACTGAAGCTTTCTTT | CASSLTGTEAFF
TRBJ2-7 | TRBV28 | - | - | TGTGCCAGCACCCTCGCGGGGTCCTACGAGCAGTACTTC | CASTLAGSYEQYF
TRBJ2-7 | TRBV27 | - | - | TGTGCCAGCAACATTTATATCCAACCAAGGGGGGGGCAGCCCTACGAGCAGTACTTC | CASNIYIQPRGGQPYEQYF
TRBJ2-7 | TRBV7-9 | - | - | TGTGCCAGCAGCTCCCCGGGGTACCCCTACGAGCAGTACTTC | CASSSPGYPYEQYF
TRBJ1-2 | TRBV30 | - | - | TGTGCCTGGAAGGAGGGCAGAGGCGGCTACACCTTC | CAWKEGRGGYTF
TRBJ2-5 | TRBV3-1/TRBV3-2 | TRBD1 | - | TGTGCCAGCAGCCCCCGGGACAGGGGGAAAGAGACCCAGTACTTC | CASSPRDRGKETQYF
TRBJ1-1 | TRBV10-3 | TRBD1 | - | TGTGCCATAACCGAGACAGGGTTGGCCACTGAAGCTTTCTTT | CAITETGLATEAFF
TRBJ1-5 | TRBV3-1/TRBV3-2 | - | - | TGTGCCAGCAGCCAAGGGGACAATAGCAATCAGCCCCAGCATTTT | CASSQGDNSNQPQHF
TRBJ1-4 | TRBV10-3 | TRBD1 | - | TGTGCCATCAGTGGGCAGGACAGGGGCAGTAATGAAAAACTGTTTTTT | CAISGQDRGSNEKLFF
TRBJ2-2 | TRBV7-3 | TRBD2 | - | TGTGCCAGCAGCTTAACAGCTTTGGGCCCCGGGGGGACCGGGGAGCTGTTTTTT | CASSLTALGPGGTGELFF
TRBJ2-3 | TRBV5-6 | - | - | TGTGCCAGCAGGGGGTCGGGGAGAAGCACAGATACGCAGTATTTT | CASRGSGRSTDTQYF
TRBJ2-3 | TRBV7-3 | TRBD1 | - | TGTGCCAGCAGCGCCCGACAGGGGTTCGCAGATACGCAGTATTTT | CASSARQGFADTQYF
TRBJ1-4 | TRBV9 | - | - | TGTGCCAGCAGCGCGGACAGCGGTGAAAAACTGTTTTTT | CASSADSGEKLFF
TRBJ1-1 | TRBV4-1 | - | once | TGCGCCAGCAGCCAAGATCTGCGAGGGACTGAAGCTTTCTTT | CASSQDLRGTEAFF
TRBJ1-1 | TRBV29-1 | TRBD1 | - | TGCAGCGGGACAGGGTTTGGGAACACTGAAGCTTTCTTT | CSGTGFGNTEAFF
TRBJ1-5 | TRBV2 | TRBD1 | - | TGTGCCAGCAGAGCTTCCACAGGGGCTCTCAATCAGCCCCAGCATTTT | CASRASTGALNQPQHF
TRBJ1-4 | TRBV7-8 | TRBD1 | - | TGTGCCAGCAGCGGACTCGTGACAGGGGAGGATGAAAAACTGTTTTTT | CASSGLVTGEDEKLFF
TRBJ1-5 | TRBV19 | TRBD1 | - | TGTGCCAGTACCCAGACAGGGGGAGGGAATCAGCCCCAGCATTTT | CASTQTGGGNQPQHF
TRBJ1-1 | TRBV19 | - | - | TGTGCCAGTAGTGTGGACAGTTGGAACACTGAAGCTTTCTTT | CASSVDSWNTEAFF
TRBJ1-2 | TRBV7-9 | - | few | TGTGCCAGCATCGCTACGGGGGACGTCTATGGCTACACCTTC | CASIATGDVYGYTF
TRBJ1-5 | TRBV19 | - | - | TGTGCCAGTAGTATACCGCGGGGGAACCAGCCCCAGCATTTT | CASSIPRGNQPQHF
TRBJ2-3 | TRBV2 | TRBD2 | - | TGTGCCAGCAGTGGTTCCGGGACTAGGGGCACAGATACGCAGTATTTT | CASSGSGTRGTDTQYF
TRBJ1-2 | TRBV2 | - | few | TGTGCCAGCAGTAACGCTCGAGAAGGGGGCTATGGCTACACCTTC | CASSNAREGGYGYTF
TRBJ2-1 | TRBV7-9 | TRBD1 | - | TGTGCCAGCAGCTTTGCCGTGACAGGGCCCTACAATGAGCAGTTCTTC | CASSFAVTGPYNEQFF
TRBJ2-3 | TRBV30 | TRBD2 | - | TGTGCCACCCTAGCGGCCCTCAGAGATACGCAGTATTTT | CATLAALRDTQYF
TRBJ2-2 | TRBV27 | TRBD1 | - | TGTGCCAGCAGTTTAGCTGGGACAGCGAACACCGGGGAGCTGTTTTTT | CASSLAGTANTGELFF
TRBJ1-1 | TRBV5-4 | - | - | TGTGCCAGCAGCTTGCCCCGGGATAGGAACACTGAAGCTTTCTTT | CASSLPRDRNTEAFF
TRBJ1-2 | TRBV21-1 | - | - | TGTGCCAGCAGCCACTCCCCGCCATTAGCTAACTATGGCTACACCTTC | CASSHSPPLANYGYTF
TRBJ2-5 | TRBV4-1 | - | - | TGCGCCAGCAGTCGGATCGGAGGGCAGGAGACCCAGTACTTC | CASSRIGGQETQYF
TRBJ1-2 | TRBV19 | - | few | TGTGCCAGTAGTGTTCGGGCTAACTATGGCTACACCTTC | CASSVRANYGYTF
TRBJ1-2 | TRBV9 | - | - | TGTGCCAGCAACACCATGGGGGGTAAGGGCTACACCTTC | CASNTMGGKGYTF
TRBJ1-1 | TRBV6-1 | - | - | TGTGCCAGCAGTTCGTGGAGGGCTGAAGCTTTCTTT | CASSSWRAEAFF
TRBJ1-3 | TRBV10-3 | - | - | TGTGCCATCAGCCCCACCCCCCCCGGTTACGGCTCTGGAAACACCATATATTTT | CAISPTPPGYGSGNTIYF